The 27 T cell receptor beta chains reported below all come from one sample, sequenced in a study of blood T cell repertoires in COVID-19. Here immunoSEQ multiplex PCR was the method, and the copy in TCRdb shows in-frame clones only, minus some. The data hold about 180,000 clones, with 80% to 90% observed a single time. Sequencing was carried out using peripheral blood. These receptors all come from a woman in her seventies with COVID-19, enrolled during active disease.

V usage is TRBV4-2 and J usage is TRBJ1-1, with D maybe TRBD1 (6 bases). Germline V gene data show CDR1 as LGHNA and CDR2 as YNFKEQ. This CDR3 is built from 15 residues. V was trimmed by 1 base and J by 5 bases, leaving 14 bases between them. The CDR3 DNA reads TGTGCCAGCAGCCAAGCCGACAGCCAGGGGACTGAAGCTTTCTTT. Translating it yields CASSQADSQGTEAFF.

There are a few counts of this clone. CDR3 sequence (DNA): TGTGCCAGCAGTGATTTTTTTGGGGCAGGGGGGTCCAATGAGCAGTTCTTC. Residues: CASSDFFGAGGSNEQFF. The V call is TRBV6-1, the J call TRBJ2-1, with D possibly TRBD1 on 7 matching bases. Germline V gives CDR1 MNHNS, CDR2 SASEGT. CDR3 size: 17 residues. The germline V and J ends were trimmed by 3 bases and 6 bases, with 21 bases remaining between them.

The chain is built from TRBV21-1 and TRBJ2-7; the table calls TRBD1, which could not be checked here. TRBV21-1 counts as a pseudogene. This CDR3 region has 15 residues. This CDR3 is CASSKGGTDFYEQYF. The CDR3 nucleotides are TGTGCCAGCAGCAAAGGAGGGACAGACTTTTACGAGCAGTACTTC.

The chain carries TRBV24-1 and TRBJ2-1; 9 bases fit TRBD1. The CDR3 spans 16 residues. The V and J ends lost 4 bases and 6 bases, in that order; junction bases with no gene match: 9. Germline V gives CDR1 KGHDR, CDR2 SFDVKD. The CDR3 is CATSDHKQGAGNEQFF. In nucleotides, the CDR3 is TGTGCCACCAGTGACCACAAACAGGGGGCCGGCAATGAGCAGTTCTTC.

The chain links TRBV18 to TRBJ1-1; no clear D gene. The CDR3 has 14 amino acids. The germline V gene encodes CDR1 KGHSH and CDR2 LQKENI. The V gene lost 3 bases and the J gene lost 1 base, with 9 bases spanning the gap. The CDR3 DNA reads TGTGCCAGCTCACCTACGGCGGGGAACACTGAAGCTTTCTTT. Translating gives CASSPTAGNTEAFF. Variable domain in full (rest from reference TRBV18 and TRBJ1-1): NAGVMQNPRHLVRRRGQEARLRCSPMKGHSHVYWYRQLPEEGLKFMVYLQKENIIDESGMPKERFSAEFPKEGPSILRIQQVVRGDSAAYFCASSPTAGNTEAFFGQGTRLTVV.

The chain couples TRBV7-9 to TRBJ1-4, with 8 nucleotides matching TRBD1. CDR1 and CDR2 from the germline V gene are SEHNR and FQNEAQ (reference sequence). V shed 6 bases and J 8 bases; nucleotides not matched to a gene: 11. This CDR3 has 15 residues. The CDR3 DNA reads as TGTGCCAGCAGTTTCGACAGGGGTTATGGGGAAAAACTGTTTTTT. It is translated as CASSFDRGYGEKLFF.

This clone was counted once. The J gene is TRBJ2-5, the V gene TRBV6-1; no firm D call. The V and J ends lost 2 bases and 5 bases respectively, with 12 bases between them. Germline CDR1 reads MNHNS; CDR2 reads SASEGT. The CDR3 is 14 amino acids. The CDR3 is CASSETRSRETQYF. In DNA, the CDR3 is TGTGCCAGCAGTGAAACACGCTCCAGGGAGACCCAGTACTTC.

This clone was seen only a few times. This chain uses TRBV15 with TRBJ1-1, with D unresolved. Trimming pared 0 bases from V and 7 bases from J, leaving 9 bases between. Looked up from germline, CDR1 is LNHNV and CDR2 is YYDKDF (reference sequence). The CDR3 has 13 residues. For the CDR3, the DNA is TGTGCCACCAGCAGAGATGGGAGCAGTGAAGCTTTCTTT. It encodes CATSRDGSSEAFF.

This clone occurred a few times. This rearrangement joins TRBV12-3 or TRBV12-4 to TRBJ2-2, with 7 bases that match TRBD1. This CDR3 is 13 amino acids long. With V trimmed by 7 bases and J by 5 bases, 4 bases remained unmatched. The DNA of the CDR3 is TGTGCCAGCAACAGGGGATCTACCGGGGAGCTGTTTTTT. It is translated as CASNRGSTGELFF.

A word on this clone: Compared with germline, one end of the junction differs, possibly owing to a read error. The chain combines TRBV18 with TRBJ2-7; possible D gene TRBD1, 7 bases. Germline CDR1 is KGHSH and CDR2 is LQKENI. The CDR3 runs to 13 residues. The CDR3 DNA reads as TGTGCCAGCTCGCCACAGGGGAGGTACGAGCAGTACTTC. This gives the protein CASSPQGRYEQYF.

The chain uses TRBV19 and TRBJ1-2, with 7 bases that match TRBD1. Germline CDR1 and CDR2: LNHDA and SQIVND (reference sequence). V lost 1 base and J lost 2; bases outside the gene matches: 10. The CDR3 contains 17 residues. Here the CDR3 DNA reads TGTGCCAGTAGTATAGGCCCGGGGGACAGAACAAACTATGGCTACACCTTC. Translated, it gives CASSIGPGDRTNYGYTF. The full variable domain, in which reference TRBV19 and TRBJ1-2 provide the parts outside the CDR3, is DGGITQSPKYLFRKEGQNVTLSCEQNLNHDAMYWYRQDPGQGLRLIYYSQIVNDFQKGDIAEGYSVSREKKESFPLTVTSAQKNPTAFYLCASSIGPGDRTNYGYTFGSGTRLTVV.

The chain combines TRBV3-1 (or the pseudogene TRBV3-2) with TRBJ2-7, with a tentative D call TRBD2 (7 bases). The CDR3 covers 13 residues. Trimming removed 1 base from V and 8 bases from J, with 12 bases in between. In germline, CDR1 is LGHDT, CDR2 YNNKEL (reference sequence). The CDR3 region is CASSQVGGGKQYF. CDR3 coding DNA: TGTGCCAGCAGCCAAGTGGGGGGGGGCAAGCAGTACTTC.

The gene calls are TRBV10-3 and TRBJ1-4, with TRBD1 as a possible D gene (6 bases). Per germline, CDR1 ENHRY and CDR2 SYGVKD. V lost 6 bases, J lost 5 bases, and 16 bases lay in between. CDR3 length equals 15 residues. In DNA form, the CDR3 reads TGTGCCATCAGCGAGAGTCGGACAGAAAATGAAAAACTGTTTTTT. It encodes CAISESRTENEKLFF.

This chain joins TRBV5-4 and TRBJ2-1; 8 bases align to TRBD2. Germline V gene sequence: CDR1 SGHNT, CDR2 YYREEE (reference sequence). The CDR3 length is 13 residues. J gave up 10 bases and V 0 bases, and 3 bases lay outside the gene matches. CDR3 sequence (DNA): TGTGCCAGCAGCTTGGCGGGAGGGCCCGAGCAGTTCTTC. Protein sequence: CASSLAGGPEQFF.

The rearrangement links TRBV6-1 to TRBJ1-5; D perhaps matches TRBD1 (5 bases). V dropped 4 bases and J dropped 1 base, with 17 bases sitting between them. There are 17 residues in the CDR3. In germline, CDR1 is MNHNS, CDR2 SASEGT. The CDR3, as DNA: TGTGCCAGCAGTGTTCTGACAGCCACCCACAGCAATCAGCCCCAGCATTTT. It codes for CASSVLTATHSNQPQHF.

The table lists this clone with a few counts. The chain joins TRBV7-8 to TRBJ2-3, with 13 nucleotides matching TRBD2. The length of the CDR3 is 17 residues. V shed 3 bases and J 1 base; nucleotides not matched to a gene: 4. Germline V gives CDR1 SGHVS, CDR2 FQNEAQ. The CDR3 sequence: CASSFRTSGGRTDTQYF. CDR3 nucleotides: TGTGCCAGCAGCTTCCGGACTAGCGGGGGACGCACAGATACGCAGTATTTT.

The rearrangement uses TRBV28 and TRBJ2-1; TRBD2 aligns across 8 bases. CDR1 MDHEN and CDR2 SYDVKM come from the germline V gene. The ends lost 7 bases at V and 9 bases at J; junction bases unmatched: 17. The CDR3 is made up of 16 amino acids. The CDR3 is CASIPAGDLKFFEQFF. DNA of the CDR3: TGTGCCAGCATACCAGCGGGAGATTTGAAGTTTTTTGAGCAGTTCTTC.

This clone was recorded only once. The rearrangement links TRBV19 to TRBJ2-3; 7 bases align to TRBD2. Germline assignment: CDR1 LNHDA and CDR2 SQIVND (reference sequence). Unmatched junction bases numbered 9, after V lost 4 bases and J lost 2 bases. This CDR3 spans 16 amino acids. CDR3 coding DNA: TGTGCCAGTAGTAAGTGGGAGGGCCGCGACACAGATACGCAGTATTTT. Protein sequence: CASSKWEGRDTDTQYF. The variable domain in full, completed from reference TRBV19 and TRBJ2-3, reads DGGITQSPKYLFRKEGQNVTLSCEQNLNHDAMYWYRQDPGQGLRLIYYSQIVNDFQKGDIAEGYSVSREKKESFPLTVTSAQKNPTAFYLCASSKWEGRDTDTQYFGPGTRLTVL.

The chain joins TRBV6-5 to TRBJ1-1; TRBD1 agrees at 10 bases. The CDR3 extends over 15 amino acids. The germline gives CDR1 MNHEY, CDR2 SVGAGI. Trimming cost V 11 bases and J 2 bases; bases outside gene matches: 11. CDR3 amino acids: CAAGQGKASNTEAFF. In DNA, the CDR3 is TGTGCCGCGGGACAGGGGAAGGCATCTAACACTGAAGCTTTCTTT.

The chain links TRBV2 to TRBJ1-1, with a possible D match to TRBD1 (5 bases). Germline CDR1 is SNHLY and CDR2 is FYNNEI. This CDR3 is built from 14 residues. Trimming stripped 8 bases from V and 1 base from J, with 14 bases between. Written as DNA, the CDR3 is TGTGCCAGCCGGGGGTTTACAGAGAACACTGAAGCTTTCTTT. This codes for CASRGFTENTEAFF.

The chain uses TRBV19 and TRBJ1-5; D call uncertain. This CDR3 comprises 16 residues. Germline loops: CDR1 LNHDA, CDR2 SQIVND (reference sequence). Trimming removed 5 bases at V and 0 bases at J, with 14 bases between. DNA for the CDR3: TGTGCCAGTAGTCGGGAGACAAGCGATAGCAATCAGCCCCAGCATTTT. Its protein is CASSRETSDSNQPQHF.

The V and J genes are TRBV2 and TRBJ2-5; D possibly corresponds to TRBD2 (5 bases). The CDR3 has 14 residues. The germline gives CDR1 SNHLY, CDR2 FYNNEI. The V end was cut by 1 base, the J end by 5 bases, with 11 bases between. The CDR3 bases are TGTGCCAGCAGTGAAGGTGGGAGTGTCGAGACCCAGTACTTC. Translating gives CASSEGGSVETQYF.

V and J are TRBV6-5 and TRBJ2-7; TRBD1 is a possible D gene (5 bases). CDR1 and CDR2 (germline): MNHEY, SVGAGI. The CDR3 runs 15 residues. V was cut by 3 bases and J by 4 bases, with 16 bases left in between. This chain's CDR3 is CASSYQSGSLYEQYF. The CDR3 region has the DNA TGTGCCAGCAGTTATCAGTCAGGGTCTCTTTACGAGCAGTACTTC.

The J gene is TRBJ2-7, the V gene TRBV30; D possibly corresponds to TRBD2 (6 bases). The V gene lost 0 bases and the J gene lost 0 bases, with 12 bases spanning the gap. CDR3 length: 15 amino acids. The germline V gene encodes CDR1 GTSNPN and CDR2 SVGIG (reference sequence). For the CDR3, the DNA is TGTGCCTGGAGTGTAATGGCGGGACGCTCCTACGAGCAGTACTTC. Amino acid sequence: CAWSVMAGRSYEQYF.

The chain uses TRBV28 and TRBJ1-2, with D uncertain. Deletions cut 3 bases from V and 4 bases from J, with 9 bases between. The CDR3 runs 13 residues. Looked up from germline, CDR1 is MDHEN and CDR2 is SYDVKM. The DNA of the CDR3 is TGTGCCAGCAGTTTGGTGGGGAGCTATGGCTACACCTTC. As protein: CASSLVGSYGYTF.

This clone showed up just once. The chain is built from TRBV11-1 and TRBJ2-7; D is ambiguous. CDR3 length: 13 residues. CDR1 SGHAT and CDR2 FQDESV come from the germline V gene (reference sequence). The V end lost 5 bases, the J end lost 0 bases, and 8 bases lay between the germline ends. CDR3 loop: CASSPASSYEQYF. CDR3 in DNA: TGTGCCAGCAGCCCTGCCAGCTCCTACGAGCAGTACTTC.

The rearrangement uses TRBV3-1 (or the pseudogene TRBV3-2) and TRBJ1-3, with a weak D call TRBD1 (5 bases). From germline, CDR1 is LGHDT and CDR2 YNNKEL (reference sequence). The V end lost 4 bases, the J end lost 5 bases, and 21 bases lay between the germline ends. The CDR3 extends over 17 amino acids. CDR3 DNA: TGTGCCAGCAGCCGCGGAGGGGCATCGGAACCCCGAAACACCATATATTTT. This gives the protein CASSRGGASEPRNTIYF.